This T cell receptor (beta chain) appears in the sequencing data of a study of blood T cell repertoires in COVID-19 (dated by TCRdb to the early 2020s). Regarding the study in general: Samples covering the acute and convalescent phases of COVID-19 were provided by collaborators in the United States, Italy and Spain. The material from the prospective study consisted of cDNA or gDNA derived from T cells, B-cell-depleted T cells, or PBMCs. Subjects who had been exposed to COVID-19, were actively infected with it, or had recovered from it provided the deeply sampled blood TCRbeta repertoires that made up the dataset. The repertoires were released in a freely available public database meant as a resource for research on the immune response to SARS-CoV-2. Samples came from the ongoing ImmuneRACE study (first 160 participants) plus 1,254 subjects from 6 global collaborators. A de-identified subject ID, COVID-19 status, age in years and sex were almost always included in the sample metadata. Where available, HLA class I and class II types were obtained from metadata supplied by the sample provider rather than from assay-based typing. Beyond this particular receptor, the publication reports: Clinical and demographic metadata were provided uncurated, with the amount varying by source and participant.

One collaborating source in Seattle enrolled patients during active infection and followed them longitudinally through the course of disease. Collaborating institutions collected whole blood in K2EDTA tubes following their own protocols. Collaborator samples were shipped for TCRbeta analysis as frozen whole blood, isolated PBMCs, or DNA extracted from either sample type. Of note for this clone: The target of this receptor is not known. The record has no base qualities; no much larger clone is one base away.

TCRbeta CDR3 regions were amplified from genomic DNA using the immunoSEQ Assay, a bias-controlled multiplex PCR. The paper's data handling went like this. The number of nucleated cells in each sample was estimated from the amplification of reference gene primers within the assay. To quantify the absolute abundance of each unique TCRbeta CDR3 rearrangement, sequence reads were collapsed and filtered. Productive Simpson clonality was computed per sample as the square root of Simpson's diversity index over productive rearrangements. TCRdb provides this immuneACCESS table in a form limited to in-frame rearrangements. Some clones are lacking; in checked studies, under half of them reflect an unresolved V gene, and why the rest are absent is not known. V and J calls and clone size are copied from that table; D and trimming were computed from the DNA. The sample table contains under 250,000 clones; only one count was recorded for 65% to 90% of them. Of the sample, 4% to 6% falls within the top ten clones.

The CDR3 sequence holds 14 residues, the cysteine and phenylalanine included. Only the CDR3 region is kept as DNA, spanning 42 bases read in frame from base 1. V is clipped by 6 bases and J by 3 bases, and the sequence between their germline boundaries is 15 bases long. The germline V gene specifies MDHEN as CDR1 and SYDVKM as CDR2. The sequencing input was peripheral blood. The chain is encoded by TRBV28 joined to TRBJ2-7, and possibly TRBD1, on 6 matching bases. This receptor was taken from a man between 45 and 60 years old with COVID-19, enrolled during active disease. The DNA reads as follows: TGTGCCAGCAGAAAAACAGGGAGACGCTACGAGCAGTACTTC. Protein translation: CASRKTGRRYEQYF.